A selection of T cell receptor beta chains follows, all from one sample in a study of blood T cell repertoires in COVID-19. Libraries were prepared by immunoSEQ multiplex PCR; TCRdb keeps only in-frame clonotypes and omits some of them. This sample has hundreds of thousands of clones; over 75% occur once, and the top ten carry 6.5% to 9.5%. Sequencing was done on a sample of peripheral blood. Every receptor here comes from a woman aged 45-65 years who had recovered from COVID-19. Both conserved end residues are part of each CDR3. The D gene is left open where the match is weak. Not all rows give a size; the values are once, few, many and, for expanded clones, a class.

TRBJ1-2	NA	16	NA	TRBV28	CASSLSAAGSNYGYTF	TGTGCCAGCAGTTTATCGGCAGCGGGCAGTAACTATGGCTACACCTTC
TRBJ2-1	NA	15	NA	TRBV4-1	CASSQHIQVNGEQFF	TGCGCCAGCAGCCAACATATACAGGTGAATGGTGAGCAGTTCTTC
TRBJ2-7	NA	14	NA	TRBV5-1	CASSPEGRSYEQYF	TGCGCCAGCAGCCCAGAGGGCCGTTCCTACGAGCAGTACTTC
TRBJ2-1	TRBD1	16	NA	TRBV2	CASRGGTGALRNEQFF	TGTGCCAGCAGAGGAGGGACAGGGGCCCTGCGGAATGAGCAGTTCTTC
TRBJ2-1	TRBD1	14	NA	TRBV6-5	CASYFGQGGNEQFF	TGTGCCAGCTACTTTGGACAGGGGGGCAATGAGCAGTTCTTC
TRBJ2-5	NA	13	NA	TRBV3-1/TRBV3-2	CASRVQGSETQYF	TGTGCCAGCAGAGTACAGGGTAGTGAGACCCAGTACTTC
TRBJ2-5	NA	15	NA	TRBV11-2	CASSPPSDWEETQYF	TGTGCCAGCAGCCCCCCGTCCGACTGGGAAGAGACCCAGTACTTC
TRBJ2-7	NA	11	once	TRBV12-3/TRBV12-4	CASSLGNEQYF	TGTGCCAGCAGTTTAGGTAACGAGCAGTACTTC
TRBJ1-2	NA	13	NA	TRBV6-5	CASSRQVSNGYTF	TGTGCCAGCAGCCGACAGGTTTCAAATGGCTACACCTTC
TRBJ2-1	TRBD1	17	once	TRBV18	CASSPPGQGHIYNEQFF	TGTGCCAGCTCACCACCTGGACAGGGACATATCTACAATGAGCAGTTCTTC
TRBJ1-4	TRBD1	16	NA	TRBV11-1	CASSSTGTVANEKLFF	TGTGCCAGCAGCTCAACCGGGACAGTCGCCAATGAAAAACTGTTTTTT
TRBJ1-2	TRBD1	14	NA	TRBV6-5	CASSLGQGRSGYTF	TGTGCCAGCAGTTTGGGACAGGGGAGATCGGGCTACACCTTC
TRBJ1-2	NA	14	few	TRBV6-2/TRBV6-3	CASSYLQGIDGYTF	TGTGCCAGCAGTTACCTACAGGGAATCGATGGCTACACCTTC
TRBJ1-2	NA	13	many	TRBV5-8	CASGTGVGYGYTF	TGTGCCAGCGGAACGGGGGTGGGCTATGGCTACACCTTC
TRBJ2-7	NA	16	NA	TRBV30	CAWNPLPQGPLSEQYF	TGTGCCTGGAACCCTCTTCCCCAGGGCCCCCTGTCCGAGCAGTACTTC
TRBJ2-5	NA	13	NA	TRBV10-3	CAISDASSETQYF	TGTGCCATCAGTGACGCTAGCTCGGAGACCCAGTACTTC
TRBJ2-3	NA	14	NA	TRBV9	CASSVNPGTDTQYF	TGTGCCAGCAGCGTAAATCCCGGCACAGATACGCAGTATTTT
TRBJ1-1	TRBD1	16	NA	TRBV6-2/TRBV6-3	CASSYSRDRGNTEAFF	TGTGCCAGCAGTTACTCCCGGGACAGGGGGAACACTGAAGCTTTCTTT
TRBJ1-1	TRBD1	15	NA	TRBV2	CASSEADRAGTEAFF	TGTGCCAGCAGTGAGGCCGACAGGGCGGGCACTGAAGCTTTCTTT
TRBJ1-5	NA	15	NA	TRBV19	CASSMQGRGSQPQHF	TGTGCCAGTAGTATGCAGGGAAGGGGGAGTCAGCCCCAGCATTTT
TRBJ2-3	NA	13	NA	TRBV5-4	CASSFVGTDTQYF	TGTGCCAGCAGCTTCGTCGGGACAGATACGCAGTATTTT
TRBJ2-5	TRBD2	15	NA	TRBV30	CACTRTSGAQETQYF	TGTGCCTGCACCAGGACTAGCGGGGCTCAAGAGACCCAGTACTTC
TRBJ1-2	NA	12	NA	TRBV5-8	CASSLVLISYTF	TGTGCCAGCAGCTTGGTACTAATCAGCTACACCTTC
TRBJ1-5	TRBD1	13	NA	TRBV19	CATGTGSVQPQHF	TGTGCCACCGGGACAGGGAGTGTTCAGCCCCAGCATTTT
TRBJ1-1	TRBD1	13	NA	TRBV19	CASSIGTGRLTFF	TGTGCCAGTAGTATAGGGACAGGGCGGTTGACTTTCTTT
TRBJ2-5	NA	14	once	TRBV30	CAWSSPRGQETQYF	TGTGCCTGGAGTTCTCCCCGGGGACAAGAGACCCAGTACTTC
TRBJ2-5	TRBD1	16	NA	TRBV27	CASSSTGTGGWETQYF	TGTGCCAGCAGTTCTACCGGGACAGGGGGTTGGGAGACCCAGTACTTC
TRBJ2-1	NA	15	NA	TRBV19	CASSMGAGVSNEQFF	TGTGCCAGTAGTATGGGAGCAGGGGTCAGTAATGAGCAGTTCTTC
TRBJ1-1	NA	11	NA	TRBV20-1	CSAGPDREAFF	TGCAGTGCTGGCCCCGACAGGGAAGCTTTCTTT
TRBJ1-1	NA	15	NA	TRBV6-5	CASSSRTGVNTEAFF	TGTGCCAGCAGTTCCCGTACAGGAGTTAACACTGAAGCTTTCTTT
TRBJ1-5	NA	14	NA	TRBV28	CASRAEQEPVTQHF	TGTGCCAGCAGGGCAGAACAGGAACCGGTGACCCAGCATTTT
TRBJ2-1	NA	13	NA	TRBV12-3/TRBV12-4	CADTVGVRNEQFF	TGTGCCGACACCGTGGGTGTACGCAATGAGCAGTTCTTC
TRBJ2-5	NA	13	NA	TRBV6-2/TRBV6-3	CASSYTEGVTQYF	TGTGCCAGCAGTTACACTGAGGGCGTGACCCAGTACTTC
TRBJ1-6	TRBD1	16	NA	TRBV5-6	CASSRHRDRFYSPLHF	TGTGCCAGCAGCCGACATCGGGACAGATTTTATTCACCCCTCCACTTT